The 17 T cell receptor beta chains reported below all come from one sample, sequenced in a study of blood T cell repertoires in COVID-19. The method was immunoSEQ multiplex PCR; TCRdb's version includes in-frame clones alone and lacks a portion of them. The table lists about 480,000 clones, roughly 87% of them singletons. Sequencing used PBMCs or T cells enriched from blood (not recorded which). These receptors all stem from a woman younger than 35 with acute COVID-19.

Only a few counts were recorded for this clone. The genes are TRBV6-5 and TRBJ1-1; no definite D call. This CDR3 contains 14 residues. Trimming shortened V by 0 bases and J by 0 bases, and 5 bases separated the two germline ends. CDR1 is MNHEY and CDR2 is SVGAGI in the germline V gene. CDR3 DNA: TGTGCCAGCAGTTACTCGACTGTGAACACTGAAGCTTTCTTT. Translation: CASSYSTVNTEAFF.

Worth noting for this clone: Other DNA variants within this sample encode the same CDR3. V is TRBV7-3 and J is TRBJ2-2, with D possibly matching TRBD1 (5 bases). The CDR3 totals 14 residues. Trimming removed 5 bases at V and 1 base at J, with 8 bases between. The germline V gene has CDR1 SGHTA and CDR2 FQGTGA. The CDR3 region has the DNA TGTGCCAGCAGCCCGACAGTGAACACCGGGGAGCTGTTTTTT. The encoded protein is CASSPTVNTGELFF.

The chain combines TRBV18 with TRBJ1-6; TRBD1 agrees at 12 bases. The V segment lost 4 bases and the J segment 9 bases; nucleotides outside the gene matches: 1. The CDR3 runs 14 residues. Per the germline V gene, CDR1 is KGHSH and CDR2 is LQKENI. CDR3: CASSLGQGASPLHF. The CDR3 region has the DNA TGTGCCAGCTCACTGGGACAGGGGGCTTCACCCCTCCACTTT.

This clone has only one observation. V is TRBV5-5 and J is TRBJ1-2; no clear D gene. This CDR3 contains 14 residues. In germline, CDR1 is SGHKS, CDR2 YYEKEE (reference sequence). V was trimmed by 4 bases and J by 4 bases, leaving 14 bases between them. The CDR3 region has the DNA TGTGCCAGCAGCCCCGAGGGATATGGCTATGGCTACACCTTC. Its translation: CASSPEGYGYGYTF.

V usage is TRBV7-2 and J usage is TRBJ2-2; a possible D gene is TRBD1 (6 bases). The CDR3 is 14 amino acids. V lost 5 bases, J lost 2 bases, and 9 bases lay in between. CDR1 and CDR2 (germline): SGHTA, FQGNSA. The CDR3 nucleotides are TGTGCCAGCAGCCCGGGACATAACACCGGGGAGCTGTTTTTT. Amino acid sequence: CASSPGHNTGELFF.

The rearrangement joins TRBV5-1 to TRBJ2-2; 7 bases are shared with TRBD1. V trimming: 1 base; J trimming: 4 bases; junction bases outside the gene matches: 10. Per germline, CDR1 SGHRS and CDR2 YFSETQ. The CDR3 totals 17 residues. Here the CDR3 DNA reads TGCGCCAGCAGCTTGCCTAAATGGACAGGAACCACCGGGGAGCTGTTTTTT. Amino acids: CASSLPKWTGTTGELFF.

The gene calls are TRBV5-1 and TRBJ2-5, with 16 bases aligning to TRBD2. The length of the CDR3 is 17 residues. V was clipped by 3 bases and J by 5 bases; unmatched bases: 7. Germline V gives CDR1 SGHRS, CDR2 YFSETQ. As DNA, the CDR3 is TGCGCCAGCAGCTCCGGGACTAGCGGGGGGGCCCGGGAGACCCAGTACTTC. This sequence encodes CASSSGTSGGARETQYF.

The V gene is TRBV5-1, the J gene TRBJ2-1, with 12 bases matching TRBD2. This CDR3 contains 16 residues. In germline, CDR1 is SGHRS, CDR2 YFSETQ. V lost 4 bases to trimming and J lost 4 bases; unmatched junction nucleotides: 6. The CDR3 DNA is TGCGCCAGCAGCCGACTGACTAGCGGGGGTTACAATGAGCAGTTCTTC. Translated: CASSRLTSGGYNEQFF. The full variable domain, in which reference TRBV5-1 and TRBJ2-1 provide the parts outside the CDR3, is KAGVTQTPRYLIKTRGQQVTLSCSPISGHRSVSWYQQTPGQGLQFLFEYFSETQRNKGNFPGRFSGRQFSNSRSEMNVSTLELGDSALYLCASSRLTSGGYNEQFFGPGTRLTVL.

The genes are TRBV10-3 and TRBJ2-2; 10 nucleotides match TRBD1. Germline CDR1 ENHRY, CDR2 SYGVKD. CDR3 length equals 16 residues. The CDR3 protein is CGVGQGLSGDTGELFF. For the CDR3, the DNA is TGTGGTGTGGGACAGGGGCTTTCAGGGGACACCGGGGAGCTGTTTTTT.

The chain recombines TRBV4-1 with TRBJ2-7; D unclear. CDR1 is MGHRA and CDR2 is YSYEKL in the germline V gene. CDR3 length equals 11 residues. V was clipped by 0 bases and J by 13 bases, with 10 bases between them. CDR3 nucleotides: TGCGCCAGCAGCCAAGAAAACAGTTTTTACTTC. This gives the protein CASSQENSFYF.

This clone was picked up a small number of times. Other DNA variants within this sample encode the same CDR3. The chain carries TRBV5-4 and TRBJ2-7, with 9 positions matching TRBD2. The CDR3 has 13 amino acids. The trim removed 4 bases at V and 4 bases at J, leaving 3 bases unmatched. Looked up from germline, CDR1 is SGHNT and CDR2 is YYREEE (reference sequence). CDR3 sequence reads: CASSPGLAYEQYF. DNA for the CDR3: TGTGCCAGCAGCCCGGGACTAGCTTACGAGCAGTACTTC.

This clone was detected only a few times. This sequence joins TRBV2 and TRBJ2-5, with 10 bases fitting TRBD2. Trimming cost V 8 bases and J 2 bases; bases outside gene matches: 5. Germline V lookup: CDR1 SNHLY, CDR2 FYNNEI. This CDR3 region has 14 residues. The chain's CDR3 is CASDLAGVQETQYF. Here the CDR3 DNA reads TGTGCCAGCGACCTAGCGGGGGTTCAAGAGACCCAGTACTTC.

The chain is built from TRBV6-5 and TRBJ1-4; D is unresolved. The CDR3 covers 13 residues. Per the germline V gene, CDR1 is MNHEY and CDR2 is SVGAGI. V lost 10 bases, J lost 5 bases, and 14 bases lay in between. The CDR3 loop is CATLWQLNEKLFF. CDR3 DNA: TGTGCCACCCTTTGGCAGTTAAATGAAAAACTGTTTTTT.

V is TRBV12-3 or TRBV12-4 and J is TRBJ1-1; D remains ambiguous. The CDR3 is 11 residues long. Trimming cost V 4 bases and J 8 bases, with 8 bases left between them. Here the CDR3 reads CASSSGREAFF. DNA of the CDR3: TGTGCCAGCAGTTCAGGCAGGGAAGCTTTCTTT.

The chain recombines TRBV28 with TRBJ2-7, with 8 positions matching TRBD2. J was trimmed by 4 bases and V by 5 bases; bases with no gene match: 10. The CDR3 is 15 residues long. Germline V gene lookup returns CDR1 MDHEN and CDR2 SYDVKM. CDR3 sequence (DNA): TGTGCCAGCAGTCCCCCCGGGACTAGGTCTTACGAGCAGTACTTC. This encodes CASSPPGTRSYEQYF.

The rearrangement joins TRBV1 to TRBJ2-7; TRBD2, the table's D call, was not compared with the DNA. TRBV1 is a recognized pseudogene. CDR3 length: 17 residues. In nucleotides, the CDR3 is TGCACCAGCAGCCCAACTAGCGGGAGTGAAAGCTCCTACGAGCAGTACTTC. Protein product: CTSSPTSGSESSYEQYF.

In its sample, this clone was seen once. This chain links TRBV24-1 with TRBJ2-1; maybe TRBD2 (6 bases). Germline V lookup: CDR1 KGHDR, CDR2 SFDVKD. This CDR3 region has 12 residues. Trimming removed 0 bases from V and 12 bases from J, with 8 bases in between. The CDR3 DNA follows: TGTGCCACCAGTGATTTGGGAGGGCGGCAGTTCTTC. It yields the protein CATSDLGGRQFF.